This TCR beta chain was obtained from a study of blood T cell repertoires in COVID-19. Study in general: Spain, Italy and the United States supplied samples that represented acute and convalescent COVID-19.

As processed by the authors: It was from reference gene primer amplification that nucleated cell counts were estimated. This table comes from immunoSEQ multiplex PCR, and its TCRdb copy is limited to in-frame clones, with some not included. That table is the source of V, J and clone size, and D and trimming were worked out from the DNA. The table lists approximately 500,000 clones, 70% to 90% of them singletons. CDR3 length: 15 amino acids. The J segment lost 4 bases and the V segment lost 4 bases, leaving 6 bases of the junction unmatched. Germline V CDR1 and CDR2: LNHDA, SQIVND (reference sequence). Cohort allocation depended upon clinical history that participants reported. Cohort 3 donors were reported recovered after two negative PCRs, clearance, or symptom resolution.

The receptor was derived from a woman aged 40 to 50 who had recovered from COVID-19. The sample comprised PBMCs or T cells enriched from blood (not recorded which). This chain joins TRBV19 and TRBJ1-4; TRBD1 aligns across 7 bases. This CDR3 reads CASSSTQGNNEKLFF. CDR3 in DNA: TGTGCCAGTAGTAGCACACAGGGGAATAATGAAAAACTGTTTTTT.